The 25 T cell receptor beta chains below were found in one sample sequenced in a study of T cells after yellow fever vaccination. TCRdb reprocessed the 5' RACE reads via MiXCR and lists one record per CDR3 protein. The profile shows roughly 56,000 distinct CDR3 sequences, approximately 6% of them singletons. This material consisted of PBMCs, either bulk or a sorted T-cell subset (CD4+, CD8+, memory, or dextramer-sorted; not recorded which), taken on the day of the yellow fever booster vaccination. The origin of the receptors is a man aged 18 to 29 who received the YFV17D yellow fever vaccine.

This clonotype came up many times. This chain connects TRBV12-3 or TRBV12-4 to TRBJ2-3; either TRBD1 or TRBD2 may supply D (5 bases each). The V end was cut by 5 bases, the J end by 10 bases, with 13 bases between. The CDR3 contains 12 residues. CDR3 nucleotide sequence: TGTGCCAGCAGTCGGGACCCGCGAGCGCAGTATTTT. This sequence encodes CASSRDPRAQYF.

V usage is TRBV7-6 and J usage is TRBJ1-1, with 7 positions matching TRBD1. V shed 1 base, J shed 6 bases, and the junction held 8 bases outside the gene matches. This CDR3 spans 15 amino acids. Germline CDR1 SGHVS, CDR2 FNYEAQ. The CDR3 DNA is TGTGCCAGCAGCTTAGACTGGAGACAGGGCTCTGAAGCTTTCTTT. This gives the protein CASSLDWRQGSEAFF.

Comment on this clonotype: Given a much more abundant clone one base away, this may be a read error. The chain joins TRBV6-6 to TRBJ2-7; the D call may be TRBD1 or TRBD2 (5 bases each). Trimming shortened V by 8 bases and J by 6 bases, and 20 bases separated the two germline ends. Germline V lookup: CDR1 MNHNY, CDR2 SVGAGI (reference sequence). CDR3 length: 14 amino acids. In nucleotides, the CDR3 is TGTGCCAGCGGTCAGGAGAGGGGCCAGGGCGAGCAGTACTTC. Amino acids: CASGQERGQGEQYF.

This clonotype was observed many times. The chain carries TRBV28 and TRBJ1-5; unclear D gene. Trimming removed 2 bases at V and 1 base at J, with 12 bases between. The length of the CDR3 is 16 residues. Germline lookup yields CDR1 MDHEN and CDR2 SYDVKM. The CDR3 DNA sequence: TGTGCCAGCAGTTTAGATCCGGGAGGGAGCAATCAGCCCCAGCATTTT. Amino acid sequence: CASSLDPGGSNQPQHF.

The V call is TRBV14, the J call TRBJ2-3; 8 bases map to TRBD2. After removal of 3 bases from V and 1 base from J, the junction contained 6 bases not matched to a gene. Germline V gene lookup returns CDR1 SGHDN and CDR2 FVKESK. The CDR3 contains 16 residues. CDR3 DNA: TGTGCCAGCAGCCACCAGGCGGGGGGACGCACAGATACGCAGTATTTT. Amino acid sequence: CASSHQAGGRTDTQYF.

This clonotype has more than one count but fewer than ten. As DNA, the CDR3 is TGCAGTGCTAGAGATTACGGGGCGAATCCTACCTACGAGCAGTACTTC. It is translated as CSARDYGANPTYEQYF. This chain links TRBV20-1 with TRBJ2-7, with D perhaps given as TRBD1 or TRBD2 (5 bases each). The CDR3 is made up of 16 amino acids. Per the germline V gene, CDR1 is DFQATT and CDR2 is SNEGSKA (reference sequence). The germline V and J ends were trimmed by 0 bases and 2 bases, with 17 bases remaining between them.

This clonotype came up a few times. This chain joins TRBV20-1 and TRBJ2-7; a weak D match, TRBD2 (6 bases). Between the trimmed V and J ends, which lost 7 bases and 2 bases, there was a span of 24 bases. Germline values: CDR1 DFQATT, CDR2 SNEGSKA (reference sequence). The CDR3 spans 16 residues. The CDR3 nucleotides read TGCAGTGTCAAGACCGTGCGTGGGACTTCAACCTACGAGCAGTACGTC. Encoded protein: CSVKTVRGTSTYEQYV.

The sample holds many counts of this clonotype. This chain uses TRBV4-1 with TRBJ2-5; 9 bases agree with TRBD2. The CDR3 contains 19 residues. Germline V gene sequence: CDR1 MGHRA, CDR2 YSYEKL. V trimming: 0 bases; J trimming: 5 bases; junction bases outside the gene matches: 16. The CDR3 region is CASSQDVRSQRGARETQYF. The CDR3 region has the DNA TGCGCCAGCAGCCAAGATGTCCGTTCGCAGCGGGGGGCCCGGGAGACCCAGTACTTC.

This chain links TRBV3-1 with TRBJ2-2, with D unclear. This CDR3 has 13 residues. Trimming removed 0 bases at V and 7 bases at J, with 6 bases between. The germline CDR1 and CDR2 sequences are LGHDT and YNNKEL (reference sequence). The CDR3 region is CASSQEGIGELFF. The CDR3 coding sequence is TGTGCCAGCAGCCAAGAGGGTATCGGGGAGCTGTTTTTT.

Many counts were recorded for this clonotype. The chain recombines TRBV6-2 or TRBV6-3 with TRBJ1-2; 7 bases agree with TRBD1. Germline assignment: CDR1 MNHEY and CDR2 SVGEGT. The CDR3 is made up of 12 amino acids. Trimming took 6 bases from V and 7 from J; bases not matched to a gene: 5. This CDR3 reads CASSSDRTGYTF. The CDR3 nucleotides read TGTGCCAGCAGCTCGGACAGGACTGGCTACACCTTC.

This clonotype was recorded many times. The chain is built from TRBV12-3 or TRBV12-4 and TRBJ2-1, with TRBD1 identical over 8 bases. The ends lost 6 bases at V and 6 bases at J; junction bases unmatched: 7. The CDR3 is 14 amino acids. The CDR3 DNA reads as TGTGCCAGCAGCCTAGGACAGGGAGGCAATGAGCAGTTCTTC. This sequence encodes CASSLGQGGNEQFF.

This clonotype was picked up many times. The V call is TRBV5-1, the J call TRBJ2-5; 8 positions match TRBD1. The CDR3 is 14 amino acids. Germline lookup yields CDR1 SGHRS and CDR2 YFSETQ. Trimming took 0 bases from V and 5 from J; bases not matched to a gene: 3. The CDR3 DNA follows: TGCGCCAGCAGCTTGGGGACAGGGACGGAGACCCAGTACTTC. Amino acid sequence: CASSLGTGTETQYF. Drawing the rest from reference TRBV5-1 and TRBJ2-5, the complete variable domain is KAGVTQTPRYLIKTRGQQVTLSCSPISGHRSVSWYQQTPGQGLQFLFEYFSETQRNKGNFPGRFSGRQFSNSRSEMNVSTLELGDSALYLCASSLGTGTETQYFGPGTRLLVL.

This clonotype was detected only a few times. This CDR3 reads CASSSRGPRDEQFF. The CDR3 DNA follows: TGTGCCAGCAGTTCCAGGGGCCCTAGGGATGAGCAGTTCTTC. The gene calls are TRBV6-2 or TRBV6-3 and TRBJ2-1, with D possibly matching TRBD1 (6 bases). Trimming took 4 bases from V and 8 from J, leaving 15 bases between them. The CDR3 has 14 residues. Germline CDR1 MNHEY, CDR2 SVGEGT.

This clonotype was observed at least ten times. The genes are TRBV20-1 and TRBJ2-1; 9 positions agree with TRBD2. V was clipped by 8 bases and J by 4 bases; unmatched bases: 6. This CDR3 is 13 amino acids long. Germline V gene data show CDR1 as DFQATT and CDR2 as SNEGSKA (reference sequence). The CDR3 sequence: CSFLAGIYNEQFF. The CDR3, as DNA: TGCAGTTTTCTAGCGGGAATATACAATGAGCAGTTCTTC.

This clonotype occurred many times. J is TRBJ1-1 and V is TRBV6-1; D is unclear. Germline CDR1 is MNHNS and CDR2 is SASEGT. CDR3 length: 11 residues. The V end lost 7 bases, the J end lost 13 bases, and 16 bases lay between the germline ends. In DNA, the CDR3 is TGTGCCAGCAAGGAATCTGGGGATGGTTTCTTT. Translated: CASKESGDGFF.

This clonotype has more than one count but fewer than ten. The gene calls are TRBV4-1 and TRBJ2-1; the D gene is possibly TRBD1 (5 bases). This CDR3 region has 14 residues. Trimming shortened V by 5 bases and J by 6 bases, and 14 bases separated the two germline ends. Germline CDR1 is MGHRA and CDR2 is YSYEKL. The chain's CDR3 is CASSARDSSNEQFF. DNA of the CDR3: TGCGCCAGCAGCGCCAGGGATTCGTCCAATGAGCAGTTCTTC.

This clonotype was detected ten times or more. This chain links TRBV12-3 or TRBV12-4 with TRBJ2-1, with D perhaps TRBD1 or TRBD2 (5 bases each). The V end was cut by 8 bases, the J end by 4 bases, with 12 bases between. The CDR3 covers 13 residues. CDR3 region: CASEGTDYNEQFF. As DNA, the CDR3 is TGTGCCAGCGAAGGGACGGATTACAATGAGCAGTTCTTC.

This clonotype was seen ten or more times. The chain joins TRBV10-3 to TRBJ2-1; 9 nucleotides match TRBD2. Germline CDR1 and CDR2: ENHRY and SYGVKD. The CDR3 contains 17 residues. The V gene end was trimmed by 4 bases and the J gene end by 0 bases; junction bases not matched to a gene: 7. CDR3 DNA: TGTGCCATCAGTGTTGGTAGCGGGGGACCCTCCTACAATGAGCAGTTCTTC. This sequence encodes CAISVGSGGPSYNEQFF.

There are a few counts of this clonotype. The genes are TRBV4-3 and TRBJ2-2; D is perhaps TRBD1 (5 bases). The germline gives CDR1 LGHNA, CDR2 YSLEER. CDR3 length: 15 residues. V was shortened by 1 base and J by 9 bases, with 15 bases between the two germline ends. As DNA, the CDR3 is TGCGCCAGCAGCCAAGTATCCGGGTTGGGGCGGGAGCTGTTTTTT. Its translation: CASSQVSGLGRELFF.

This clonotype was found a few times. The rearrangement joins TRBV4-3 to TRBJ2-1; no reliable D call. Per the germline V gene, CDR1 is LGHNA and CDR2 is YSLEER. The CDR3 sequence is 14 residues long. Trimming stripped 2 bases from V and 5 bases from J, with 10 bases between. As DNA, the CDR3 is TGCGCCAGCAGCCAATCAAGACGCGACAATGAGCAGTTCTTC. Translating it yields CASSQSRRDNEQFF.

The CDR3 region is CASSQAERGTQETQYF. CDR3 in DNA: TGTGCCAGCAGCCAAGCGGAACGGGGGACTCAAGAGACCCAGTACTTC. The V and J genes are TRBV14 and TRBJ2-5; possible D gene TRBD2, 6 bases. Germline V gene data show CDR1 as SGHDN and CDR2 as FVKESK. V was shortened by 1 base and J by 2 bases, with 14 bases between the two germline ends. This CDR3 is 16 amino acids long.

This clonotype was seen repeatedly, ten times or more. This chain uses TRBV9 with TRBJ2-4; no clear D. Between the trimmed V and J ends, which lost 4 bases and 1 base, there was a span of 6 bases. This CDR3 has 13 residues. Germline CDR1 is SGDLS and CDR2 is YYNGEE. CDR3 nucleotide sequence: TGTGCCAGCAGCTCTCCCGCCAAAAACATTCAGTACTTC. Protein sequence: CASSSPAKNIQYF.

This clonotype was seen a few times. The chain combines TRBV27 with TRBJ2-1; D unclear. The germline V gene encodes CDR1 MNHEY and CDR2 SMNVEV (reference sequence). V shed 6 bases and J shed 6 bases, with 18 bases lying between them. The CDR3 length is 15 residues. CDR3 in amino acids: CASSPDRTATNEQFF. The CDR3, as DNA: TGTGCCAGCAGCCCCGACCGGACCGCCACCAATGAGCAGTTCTTC.

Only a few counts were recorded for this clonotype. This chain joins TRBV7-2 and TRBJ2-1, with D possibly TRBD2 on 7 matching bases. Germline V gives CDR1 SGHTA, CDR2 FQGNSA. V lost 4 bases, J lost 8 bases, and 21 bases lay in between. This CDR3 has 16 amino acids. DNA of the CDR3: TGTGCCAGCAGCTCCGGGGGGCTAGCGGTCTCCCATGAGCAGTTCTTC. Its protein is CASSSGGLAVSHEQFF.

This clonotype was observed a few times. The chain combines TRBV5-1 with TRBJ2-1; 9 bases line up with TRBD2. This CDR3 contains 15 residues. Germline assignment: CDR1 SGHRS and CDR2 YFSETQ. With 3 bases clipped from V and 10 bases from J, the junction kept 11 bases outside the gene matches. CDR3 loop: CASSSRLAGSREQFF. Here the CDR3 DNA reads TGCGCCAGCAGCTCTCGGCTAGCGGGGAGTAGGGAGCAGTTCTTC.